The 9 T cell receptor beta chains given below trace back to one sample, sequenced in a study of cytomegalovirus exposure and HLA in healthy donors. Researchers ran the PCR with 60 Vbeta and 13 Jbeta primers. The table came from immunoSEQ multiplex PCR; TCRdb's copy has only in-frame clones and leaves some out. Here the sample spans over 120,000 clones, around 74% being singletons. Input material: PBMCs. The receptors derive from a young man in good health and CMV-seropositive.

The J gene is TRBJ2-2, the V gene TRBV6-6, with 8 bases aligning to TRBD2. This CDR3 has 16 amino acids. Germline-derived CDR1 and CDR2 are MNHNY and SVGAGI (reference sequence). The V segment lost 5 bases and the J segment 7 bases; nucleotides outside the gene matches: 12. In DNA form, the CDR3 reads TGTGCCAGCAGTCCCGCCGCGGCGGGAGGTCTCGGGGAGCTGTTTTTT. Its protein product is CASSPAAAGGLGELFF.

This clone was detected only once. This chain links TRBV28 with TRBJ2-7, with 7 bases matching TRBD2. The CDR3 covers 12 residues. Germline loops: CDR1 MDHEN, CDR2 SYDVKM. The ends lost 6 bases at V and 5 bases at J; junction bases unmatched: 4. In DNA form, the CDR3 reads TGTGCCAGCAGCCCCCGGGAGGACGAGCAGTACTTC. It yields the protein CASSPREDEQYF.

This clone turned up a few times. The genes are TRBV19 and TRBJ1-1; D uncertain. The V end lost 8 bases, the J end lost 4 bases, and 8 bases lay between the germline ends. The CDR3 contains 11 residues. The germline V gene has CDR1 LNHDA and CDR2 SQIVND (reference sequence). CDR3 residues: CASRTGTEAFF. The DNA of the CDR3 is TGTGCCAGTCGAACTGGCACTGAAGCTTTCTTT.

The chain combines TRBV7-9 with TRBJ2-7; D gene ambiguous. V was cut by 5 bases and J by 6 bases, with 11 bases left in between. From germline, CDR1 is SEHNR and CDR2 FQNEAQ (reference sequence). The CDR3 loop spans 12 amino acids. CDR3 in amino acids: CASSPHPGEQYF. The CDR3 region has the DNA TGTGCCAGCAGCCCCCACCCCGGCGAGCAGTACTTC.

The chain employs TRBV9 and TRBJ2-7, with 12 bases aligning to TRBD2. This CDR3 has 16 residues. The trim removed 4 bases at V and 2 bases at J, leaving 7 bases unmatched. Germline V gene lookup returns CDR1 SGDLS and CDR2 YYNGEE. The CDR3 DNA sequence: TGTGCCAGCAGCCCTTCAGGACTAGCGGGGACCTACGAGCAGTACTTC. It specifies CASSPSGLAGTYEQYF.

This sequence joins TRBV4-1 and TRBJ2-2; no clear D. V was pared by 0 bases and J by 6 bases, with 5 bases between. Germline lookup yields CDR1 MGHRA and CDR2 YSYEKL. The CDR3 contains 13 residues. CDR3 DNA: TGCGCCAGCAGCCAAGACTTCGCCGGGGAGCTGTTTTTT. Its protein is CASSQDFAGELFF.

The rearrangement joins TRBV28 to TRBJ2-7; D is possibly TRBD1 (5 bases). Per the germline V gene, CDR1 is MDHEN and CDR2 is SYDVKM. The CDR3 covers 13 residues. V lost 3 bases and J lost 6, with 12 bases in between. In DNA form, the CDR3 reads TGTGCCAGCAGTTTTCCCAGGGAATTCGAGCAGTACTTC. It encodes CASSFPREFEQYF.

This clone was detected only a few times. The chain is built from TRBV7-9 and TRBJ2-3; 10 positions agree with TRBD2. Germline V gives CDR1 SEHNR, CDR2 FQNEAQ (reference sequence). V was pared by 5 bases and J by 0 bases, with 8 bases of the junction left unmatched. The CDR3 sequence is 17 residues long. The CDR3: CASSNPGTSESTDTQYF. CDR3 DNA: TGTGCCAGCAGCAACCCCGGGACTAGCGAGAGCACAGATACGCAGTATTTT. The variable domain in full, completed from reference TRBV7-9 and TRBJ2-3, reads DTGVSQNPRHKITKRGQNVTFRCDPISEHNRLYWYRQTLGQGPEFLTYFQNEAQLEKSRLLSDRFSAERPKGSFSTLEIQRTEQGDSAMYLCASSNPGTSESTDTQYFGPGTRLTVL.

V gene TRBV10-3 combines with J gene TRBJ1-1; D gene unclear. CDR1 and CDR2 from the germline V gene are ENHRY and SYGVKD. This CDR3 is 16 amino acids long. Trimming cost V 0 bases and J 0 bases, with 11 bases left between them. As DNA, the CDR3 is TGTGCCATCAGTGAGTCCGGTTTACTTTTGAACACTGAAGCTTTCTTT. Translated, it gives CAISESGLLLNTEAFF.